This T cell receptor (beta chain) is from a study of T cells in localized non-small cell lung cancer. Only in-frame clones appear in the TCRdb table, and some are missing; sequencing was by immunoSEQ multiplex PCR. The sample consists of about 59,000 clones, around 90% of them appearing once. Source: peripheral blood, taken before any cancer treatment. The clonotype was recovered from a man aged 40-75 years with stage I squamous cell lung carcinoma.

CDR3 protein: CASSSQGPAFF. CDR3 nucleotides: TGTGCCAGCAGTTCTCAGGGGCCGGCTTTCTTT. The chain uses TRBV6-5 and TRBJ1-1; D possibly corresponds to TRBD1 (6 bases). Germline V gene lookup returns CDR1 MNHEY and CDR2 SVGAGI. V was shortened by 4 bases and J by 11 bases, with 11 bases between the two germline ends. CDR3 length: 11 residues.